This passage covers 19 T cell receptor beta chains from one sample sequenced in a study of low-dose radiotherapy and immunotherapy resistance in tumors. The time point denotes: before trial treatment. First-strand cDNA used TRAV- and TRBV-specific primers, covering alpha and beta chains. Over roughly 20 PCR cycles, TCRs were amplified from a constant-region primer and V-primer adapter. TCRdb itself ran the reads through MiXCR, one entry per CDR3 protein. The sample lists tens of thousands of distinct CDR3 sequences, roughly 24% occurring once. Material: PBMCs, obtained before treatment. These receptors were collected from a male donor with prostate cancer.

A note on this clonotype: A far larger clone is a single base away, which makes a read error likely. The chain uses TRBV6-1 and TRBJ1-1, with a weak D call TRBD1 (6 bases). CDR3 length equals 12 residues. Germline loops: CDR1 MNHNS, CDR2 SASEGT. The chain's CDR3 is CAARGAYTEAFF. The CDR3 DNA follows: TGTGCTGCGCGGGGGGCGTACACTGAAGCTTTCTTT.

V and J are TRBV28 and TRBJ2-6; no clear D. This CDR3 has 17 amino acids. The germline CDR1 and CDR2 sequences are MDHEN and SYDVKM. Trimming removed 6 bases from V and 0 bases from J, with 15 bases in between. Here the CDR3 DNA reads TGTGCCAGCAGCAACAGCCTTGGGTCCTCTGGGGCCAACGTCCTGACTTTC. As protein: CASSNSLGSSGANVLTF. Supplemented by reference TRBV28 and TRBJ2-6, the full variable domain reads DVKVTQSSRYLVKRTGEKVFLECVQDMDHENMFWYRQDPGLGLRLIYFSYDVKMKEKGDIPEGYSVSREKKERFSLILESASTNQTSMYLCASSNSLGSSGANVLTFGAGSRLTVL.

This clonotype was seen repeatedly, ten times or more. The rearrangement links TRBV27 to TRBJ2-7, with a tentative D call TRBD2 (5 bases). Trimming removed 5 bases from V and 3 bases from J, with 14 bases in between. Germline V gene sequence: CDR1 MNHEY, CDR2 SMNVEV (reference sequence). CDR3 size: 14 residues. CDR3 coding DNA: TGTGCCAGCAGTCCTCAAGGACTCTACTACGAGCAGTACTTC. This codes for CASSPQGLYYEQYF.

In its sample, this clonotype was seen many times. The chain joins TRBV11-1 to TRBJ1-1; no firm D call. Germline V gene lookup returns CDR1 SGHAT and CDR2 FQDESV (reference sequence). Trimming removed 5 bases at V and 6 bases at J, with 10 bases between. There are 12 residues in the CDR3. The CDR3 DNA is TGTGCCAGCAGCCCGGCCTCCGCTGAAGCTTTCTTT. This sequence encodes CASSPASAEAFF. Together with reference TRBV11-1 and TRBJ1-1, the CDR3 gives the full variable domain: EAEVAQSPRYKITEKSQAVAFWCDPISGHATLYWYRQILGQGPELLVQFQDESVVDDSQLPKDRFSAERLKGVDSTLKIQPAELGDSAMYLCASSPASAEAFFGQGTRLTVV.

This clonotype was recorded a few times. The chain links TRBV20-1 to TRBJ2-1; 9 bases agree with TRBD2. CDR1 DFQATT and CDR2 SNEGSKA come from the germline V gene (reference sequence). This CDR3 region has 16 residues. The V gene end was trimmed by 3 bases and the J gene end by 2 bases; junction bases not matched to a gene: 8. CDR3 DNA sequence: TGCAGTGCTAGTCCCGAGGGGACTAGCACCTACAATGAGCAGTTCTTC. Amino acid sequence: CSASPEGTSTYNEQFF.

This chain joins TRBV29-1 and TRBJ2-7, with 10 nucleotides matching TRBD2. The germline CDR1 and CDR2 sequences are SQVTM and ANQGSEA. V lost 2 bases to trimming and J lost 8 bases; unmatched junction nucleotides: 3. The CDR3 runs to 12 residues. Here the CDR3 reads CSVELAGAQQYF. The CDR3 bases are TGCAGCGTTGAACTAGCGGGAGCCCAGCAGTACTTC.

This clonotype came up a few times. A clone one base away is much larger, so this may be a read error. This chain links TRBV7-6 with TRBJ1-1, with a possible D match to TRBD1 (5 bases). Germline CDR1 and CDR2: SGHVS and FNYEAQ. This CDR3 contains 12 residues. Between the trimmed V and J ends, which lost 5 bases and 7 bases, there was a span of 11 bases. CDR3 loop: CASSPGTLEAFF. The CDR3 bases are TGTGCCAGCAGCCCAGGGACCCTTGAAGCTTTCTTT.

This clonotype was seen ten or more times. The V and J genes are TRBV19 and TRBJ1-2; D is uncertain. Germline V gives CDR1 LNHDA, CDR2 SQIVND (reference sequence). V dropped 5 bases and J dropped 3 bases, with 13 bases sitting between them. CDR3 length: 14 residues. The CDR3 DNA sequence: TGTGCCAGTAGTTCGACCTTTGGGGACTATGGCTACACCTTC. Translation gives CASSSTFGDYGYTF.

This clonotype has ten or more counts. The chain has TRBV5-1 and TRBJ1-1; D not resolved. V dropped 0 bases and J dropped 1 base, with 7 bases sitting between them. The CDR3 extends over 14 amino acids. The germline CDR1 and CDR2 sequences are SGHRS and YFSETQ. The CDR3 loop reads CASSLGTENTEAFF. CDR3 nucleotide sequence: TGCGCCAGCAGCTTGGGGACCGAGAACACTGAAGCTTTCTTT.

This clonotype has a count of ten or more. The genes are TRBV5-1 and TRBJ2-1; D gene uncertain. Germline assignment: CDR1 SGHRS and CDR2 YFSETQ. Deletions cut 3 bases from V and 7 bases from J, with 8 bases between. The CDR3 consists of 12 residues. CDR3 sequence reads: CASSSLGNEQFF. CDR3 coding DNA: TGCGCCAGCAGCTCCTTGGGGAATGAGCAGTTCTTC.

V is TRBV2 and J is TRBJ2-7, with D perhaps matching TRBD2 (5 bases). The CDR3 consists of 15 residues. Germline loops: CDR1 SNHLY, CDR2 FYNNEI. The V gene lost 2 bases and the J gene lost 6 bases, with 17 bases spanning the gap. The CDR3 protein is CASSEILVAGGEQYF. Here the CDR3 DNA reads TGTGCCAGCAGTGAAATTCTCGTCGCCGGAGGCGAGCAGTACTTC.

This clonotype was seen ten or more times. This chain connects TRBV5-1 to TRBJ1-1; D unclear. The CDR3 length is 12 residues. From germline, CDR1 is SGHRS and CDR2 YFSETQ. Trimming removed 5 bases at V and 1 base at J, with 6 bases between. CDR3 in amino acids: CASRDGNTEAFF. The CDR3 DNA follows: TGCGCCAGCAGGGACGGGAACACTGAAGCTTTCTTT.

The table lists this clonotype with many counts. This chain uses TRBV24-1 with TRBJ2-2; unclear D gene. Deletions cut 3 bases from V and 2 bases from J, with 15 bases between. Germline CDR1 KGHDR, CDR2 SFDVKD. The CDR3 has 17 residues. In DNA, the CDR3 is TGTGCCACCAGTGATGAGTACCCCATCGAAAACACCGGGGAGCTGTTTTTT. This sequence encodes CATSDEYPIENTGELFF.

This clonotype was found many times. The rearrangement links TRBV20-1 to TRBJ2-1, with D unresolved. Germline V gene data show CDR1 as DFQATT and CDR2 as SNEGSKA (reference sequence). Trimming pared 0 bases from V and 10 bases from J, leaving 13 bases between. The CDR3 is made up of 13 amino acids. The CDR3 DNA follows: TGCAGTGCTAGAGATCTGGGGAAATGGGAGCAGTTCTTC. Its translation: CSARDLGKWEQFF.

This clonotype was observed many times. The J gene is TRBJ2-1, the V gene TRBV5-1, with 9 bases fitting TRBD2. The junction had 13 bases not matched to a gene; V was cut back by 2 bases and J by 7 bases. Germline V lookup: CDR1 SGHRS, CDR2 YFSETQ. This CDR3 is built from 17 residues. CDR3 amino acids: CASSLGVVAGASNEQFF. DNA of the CDR3: TGCGCCAGCAGCTTAGGGGTGGTAGCGGGGGCCTCTAATGAGCAGTTCTTC.

The rearrangement links TRBV13 to TRBJ2-7, with 9 bases lining up with TRBD1. Germline assignment: CDR1 PRHDT and CDR2 FYEKMQ (reference sequence). This CDR3 is 13 amino acids long. V shed 5 bases and J 5 bases; nucleotides not matched to a gene: 4. Here the CDR3 reads CASSMGQGNEQYF. CDR3 coding DNA: TGTGCCAGCAGCATGGGACAGGGAAACGAGCAGTACTTC.

In its sample, this clonotype was seen a few times. The rearrangement links TRBV5-4 to TRBJ2-1; 8 bases are a match to TRBD2. Germline CDR1 is SGHNT and CDR2 is YYREEE (reference sequence). The CDR3 spans 13 residues. The trim removed 0 bases at V and 10 bases at J, leaving 3 bases unmatched. CDR3 bases: TGTGCCAGCAGCTTGGCGGGGGGGAAGGAGCAGTTCTTC. Protein sequence: CASSLAGGKEQFF. Together with reference TRBV5-4 and TRBJ2-1, the CDR3 gives the full variable domain: ETGVTQSPTHLIKTRGQQVTLRCSSQSGHNTVSWYQQALGQGPQFIFQYYREEENGRGNFPPRFSGLQFPNYSSELNVNALELDDSALYLCASSLAGGKEQFFGPGTRLTVL.

As regards this clonotype: It is unclear where the CDR3 begins or ends on the DNA, so no DNA is shown, and the CDR3 is as TCRdb lists it. This chain joins TRBV7-2 and TRBJ2-3; TRBD1, the table's D call, was not compared with the DNA. The CDR3 is 24 amino acids long, termini counted. Germline assignment: CDR1 SGHTA and CDR2 FQGNSA. CDR3: CASTNQTALYFCATSVGGTDTQYF.

On this clonotype itself: A far larger clone is one nucleotide away, so this likely arose from a read error. The chain uses TRBV5-3 and TRBJ2-3; 10 nucleotides agree with TRBD2. TRBV5-3 is placed among ORFs of uncertain function. This CDR3 spans 16 amino acids. DNA of the CDR3: TGTGCAAGTCGAGAGGGACTAGCGTCCAGCACAGATACGCAGTATTTT. This sequence encodes CASREGLASSTDTQYF.